These 29 T cell receptor beta chains originate from one sample sequenced in a study of high-grade serous ovarian cancer treatment subgroups. Tumor samples were taken before definitive surgery or chemotherapy. Method: immunoSEQ multiplex PCR; TCRdb's copy keeps in-frame clones and lacks some. The repertoire consists of 2,500 to 3,000 clones, with around three quarters occurring once and the leading ten covering about 12%. Sequenced input: tumor tissue. The receptors were sampled from a human donor with high-grade serous ovarian cancer.

The chain recombines TRBV7-2 with TRBJ2-1; maybe TRBD1 (6 bases). There are 15 residues in the CDR3. V was pared by 3 bases and J by 8 bases, with 17 bases between. Per germline, CDR1 SGHTA and CDR2 FQGNSA. The CDR3 DNA is TGTGCCAGCAGCTTCCGGGACACATCTCGCCATGAGCAGTTCTTC. Protein: CASSFRDTSRHEQFF.

This chain joins TRBV14 and TRBJ1-4, with D perhaps TRBD1 (6 bases). This CDR3 is 14 amino acids long. Germline V CDR1 and CDR2: SGHDN, FVKESK. The V end was cut by 5 bases, the J end by 3 bases, with 10 bases between. The CDR3 loop reads CASSTQGPNEKLFF. The CDR3 DNA reads as TGTGCCAGCAGCACGCAGGGGCCTAATGAAAAACTGTTTTTT.

V is TRBV7-2 and J is TRBJ1-2; the D is unclear. The CDR3 consists of 14 residues. Germline V gene sequence: CDR1 SGHTA, CDR2 FQGNSA. With 1 base removed from V and 2 bases from J, the gap between germline ends came to 8 bases. The CDR3 is CASSLGNSNYGYTF. Written as DNA, the CDR3 is TGTGCCAGCAGCTTAGGGAATTCCAACTATGGCTACACCTTC. Full variable domain (rest looked up from reference TRBV7-2 and TRBJ1-2): GAGVSQSPSNKVTEKGKDVELRCDPISGHTALYWYRQSLGQGLEFLIYFQGNSAPDKSGLPSDRFSAERTGGSVSTLTIQRTQQEDSAVYLCASSLGNSNYGYTFGSGTRLTVV.

The CDR3 spells CASSSRGTGELNEQFF. CDR3 DNA: TGTGCCAGCAGCTCCAGAGGGACAGGAGAACTCAATGAGCAGTTCTTC. The V call is TRBV5-6, the J call TRBJ2-1; 8 positions agree with TRBD1. The CDR3 covers 16 residues. V lost 3 bases to trimming and J lost 6 bases; unmatched junction nucleotides: 11. Germline CDR1 SGHDT, CDR2 YYEEEE.

This chain uses TRBV27 with TRBJ1-1; D unresolved. The germline V gene has CDR1 MNHEY and CDR2 SMNVEV (reference sequence). Trimming shortened V by 0 bases and J by 8 bases, and 7 bases separated the two germline ends. The CDR3 length is 12 residues. The chain's CDR3 is CASSLSGREAFF. The DNA of the CDR3 is TGTGCCAGCAGTTTATCGGGTCGCGAAGCTTTCTTT.

This clone rates as large. V and J are TRBV9 and TRBJ1-3; no reliable D call. V lost 3 bases and J lost 4, with 11 bases in between. This CDR3 region has 14 residues. Germline CDR1 is SGDLS and CDR2 is YYNGEE. This CDR3 reads CASSAEGSGNTIYF. The CDR3, as DNA: TGTGCCAGCAGCGCGGAAGGGTCGGGAAACACCATATATTTT.

The chain has TRBV9 and TRBJ2-7; the D is unclear. The germline V gene has CDR1 SGDLS and CDR2 YYNGEE. The CDR3 is 15 amino acids. V lost 4 bases, J lost 0 bases, and 14 bases lay in between. Written as DNA, the CDR3 is TGTGCCAGCAGCCCCCGGGCAGCCAACTCCTACGAGCAGTACTTC. As protein: CASSPRAANSYEQYF.

The V and J genes are TRBV7-2 and TRBJ1-4; 7 positions agree with TRBD1. The J segment lost 10 bases and the V segment lost 0 bases, leaving 5 bases of the junction unmatched. The CDR3 covers 14 residues. Germline V gene data show CDR1 as SGHTA and CDR2 as FQGNSA. The CDR3 coding sequence is TGTGCCAGCAGCTTAGCGCATCAGGGGGGAAAACTGTTTTTT. It encodes CASSLAHQGGKLFF.

This chain uses TRBV18 with TRBJ1-1; D not certain. Trimming stripped 2 bases from V and 4 bases from J, with 11 bases between. The CDR3 runs 14 residues. The germline gives CDR1 KGHSH, CDR2 LQKENI. CDR3 DNA sequence: TGTGCCAGCTCACCAATCAACCTCTTCACTGAAGCTTTCTTT. As protein: CASSPINLFTEAFF.

The gene calls are TRBV4-1 and TRBJ2-2, with TRBD1 matching over 8 bases. The J segment lost 14 bases and the V segment lost 2 bases, leaving 10 bases of the junction unmatched. In germline, CDR1 is MGHRA, CDR2 YSYEKL. The CDR3 is 14 amino acids. CDR3 protein: CASSQTGGRDQLFF. Written as DNA, the CDR3 is TGCGCCAGCAGCCAAACAGGGGGTCGGGATCAACTGTTTTTT.

The chain combines TRBV5-5 with TRBJ1-4, with D uncertain. Germline values: CDR1 SGHKS, CDR2 YYEKEE (reference sequence). V shed 9 bases and J shed 6 bases, with 12 bases lying between them. The CDR3 is made up of 12 amino acids. The DNA for the CDR3 is TGTGCCACCCATGGATTGGATGAAAAACTGTTTTTT. It specifies CATHGLDEKLFF. Full variable domain (remainder filled in from reference TRBV5-5 and TRBJ1-4): DAGVTQSPTHLIKTRGQQVTLRCSPISGHKSVSWYQQVLGQGPQFIFQYYEKEERGRGNFPDRFSARQFPNYSSELNVNALLLGDSALYLCATHGLDEKLFFGSGTQLSVL.

The V and J genes are TRBV5-1 and TRBJ2-5; D gene unclear. This CDR3 has 13 residues. Deletions cut 0 bases from V and 5 bases from J, with 8 bases between. In germline, CDR1 is SGHRS, CDR2 YFSETQ. The CDR3 DNA reads TGCGCCAGCAGCTTGGCGGGCCCTGAGACCCAGTACTTC. It translates to CASSLAGPETQYF.

V gene TRBV6-1 combines with J gene TRBJ1-6; D ambiguous. The CDR3 contains 14 residues. CDR1 and CDR2 (germline): MNHNS, SASEGT. V dropped 5 bases and J dropped 4 bases, with 9 bases sitting between them. The CDR3 nucleotides read TGTGCCAGCAGTTCCACGCGGTATAATTCACCCCTCCACTTT. This encodes CASSSTRYNSPLHF.

The chain recombines TRBV5-1 with TRBJ2-5; TRBD2 matches 11 bases. The trim removed 4 bases at V and 1 base at J, leaving 6 bases unmatched. The germline V gene encodes CDR1 SGHRS and CDR2 YFSETQ. This CDR3 contains 16 residues. In DNA, the CDR3 is TGCGCCAGCAGCGCCCCGACTAGCGGGGTCCAAGAGACCCAGTACTTC. Translated, it gives CASSAPTSGVQETQYF.

This clone was seen once. The chain uses TRBV11-3 and TRBJ2-5; 9 nucleotides match TRBD1. Looked up from germline, CDR1 is SGHNT and CDR2 is YENEEA. The V gene end was trimmed by 4 bases and the J gene end by 5 bases; junction bases not matched to a gene: 11. CDR3 size: 16 residues. The CDR3 nucleotides are TGTGCCAGCAGCTCACCCGGGCGGACAGGGGAGGAGACCCAGTACTTC. Translated, it gives CASSSPGRTGEETQYF.

The genes are TRBV6-1 and TRBJ1-2, with 8 nucleotides matching TRBD1. V lost 11 bases, J lost 6 bases, and 8 bases stayed unmatched. CDR1 MNHNS and CDR2 SASEGT come from the germline V gene. There are 12 residues in the CDR3. This chain's CDR3 is CACSMTGDGYTF. The CDR3, as DNA: TGTGCCTGCTCTATGACAGGGGATGGCTACACCTTC.

The rearrangement joins TRBV7-9 to TRBJ1-2, with D hard to call. CDR1 is SEHNR, CDR2 FQNEAQ, per germline (reference sequence). V lost 5 bases and J 2 bases, leaving 12 bases between the germline ends. The CDR3 extends over 14 amino acids. In nucleotides, the CDR3 is TGTGCCAGCAGCCTCGCGGGGTTAAACTATGGCTACACCTTC. This gives the protein CASSLAGLNYGYTF.

With regard to this clone: This same CDR3 is encoded by further DNA sequences in the sample. The chain employs TRBV7-2 and TRBJ2-1; D is uncertain. V lost 5 bases and J 5 bases, leaving 4 bases between the germline ends. This CDR3 contains 11 residues. The germline gives CDR1 SGHTA, CDR2 FQGNSA. For the CDR3, the DNA is TGTGCCAGCAGCCCAGACAATGAGCAGTTCTTC. It yields the protein CASSPDNEQFF.

The chain joins TRBV5-1 to TRBJ1-2, with D possibly TRBD1 on 5 matching bases. From germline, CDR1 is SGHRS and CDR2 YFSETQ. This CDR3 region has 16 residues. V lost 2 bases and J lost 8, with 22 bases in between. CDR3 in amino acids: CASSLGANGVGGGYTF. CDR3 DNA: TGCGCCAGCAGCTTAGGGGCTAACGGAGTAGGTGGAGGCTACACCTTC.

V gene TRBV18 combines with J gene TRBJ1-5; a weak D match, TRBD1 (5 bases). This CDR3 comprises 18 residues. V lost 4 bases and J lost 0, with 19 bases in between. CDR1 and CDR2 from the germline V gene are KGHSH and LQKENI. This CDR3 reads CASSQGDSRFISNQPQHF. The CDR3 DNA follows: TGTGCCAGCTCACAAGGAGACAGTCGCTTTATTAGCAATCAGCCCCAGCATTTT.

Only one count was recorded for this clone. CDR3 region: CASEGFGYTF. CDR3 coding DNA: TGTGCCAGCGAGGGGTTTGGCTACACCTTC. V is TRBV19 and J is TRBJ1-2, with D possibly TRBD1 on 5 matching bases. V gave up 9 bases and J gave up 7 bases, with 9 bases separating them. Germline CDR1 reads LNHDA; CDR2 reads SQIVND (reference sequence). This CDR3 has 10 residues.

DNA for the CDR3: TGTGCCAGCAGCCCTTCCTGGGTCTACAATGAGCAGTTCTTC. It specifies CASSPSWVYNEQFF. The V gene is TRBV9, the J gene TRBJ2-1; D is unclear. CDR3 length: 14 residues. Trimming shortened V by 4 bases and J by 3 bases, and 11 bases separated the two germline ends. Looked up from germline, CDR1 is SGDLS and CDR2 is YYNGEE. Variable domain in full (rest from reference TRBV9 and TRBJ2-1): DSGVTQTPKHLITATGQRVTLRCSPRSGDLSVYWYQQSLDQGLQFLIQYYNGEERAKGNILERFSAQQFPDLHSELNLSSLELGDSALYFCASSPSWVYNEQFFGPGTRLTVL.

This clone was counted a single time. The rearrangement joins TRBV19 to TRBJ2-2; D is possibly TRBD1 or TRBD2 (6 bases each). V was trimmed by 7 bases and J by 7 bases, leaving 13 bases between them. The length of the CDR3 is 13 residues. Germline V gives CDR1 LNHDA, CDR2 SQIVND (reference sequence). The CDR3 coding sequence is TGTGCCAGTACCGAGGGGGGCATCGGGGAGCTGTTTTTT. The encoded protein is CASTEGGIGELFF.

This chain connects TRBV4-1 to TRBJ1-1, with D uncertain. V lost 1 base, J lost 4 bases, and 13 bases lay in between. CDR3 length: 15 amino acids. Looked up from germline, CDR1 is MGHRA and CDR2 is YSYEKL. The CDR3, as DNA: TGCGCCAGCAGCCAAGTGCCGTTTGGGAGCACTGAAGCTTTCTTT. As protein: CASSQVPFGSTEAFF.

This CDR3 reads CAIRPQGSNTGELFF. DNA of the CDR3: TGTGCCATCAGACCACAGGGCTCGAACACCGGGGAGCTGTTTTTT. The chain uses TRBV10-3 and TRBJ2-2; D is possibly TRBD1 (6 bases). CDR3 length: 15 amino acids. Germline V gives CDR1 ENHRY, CDR2 SYGVKD. V dropped 6 bases and J dropped 0 bases, with 11 bases sitting between them.

The chain recombines TRBV18 with TRBJ2-3, with 9 bases identical to TRBD1. The V segment lost 5 bases and the J segment 0 bases; nucleotides outside the gene matches: 3. The CDR3 is made up of 15 amino acids. Germline CDR1 reads KGHSH; CDR2 reads LQKENI. In DNA, the CDR3 is TGTGCCAGCTCAACAGGGGGCCCTAGCACAGATACGCAGTATTTT. Amino acid sequence: CASSTGGPSTDTQYF.

The chain recombines TRBV6-6 with TRBJ1-5; D unresolved. Germline CDR1 reads MNHNY; CDR2 reads SVGAGI (reference sequence). Trimming removed 7 bases from V and 5 bases from J, with 12 bases in between. The CDR3 has 13 amino acids. The DNA for the CDR3 is TGTGCCAGCATTATTCGGTCCGATCAGCCCCAGCATTTT. As protein: CASIIRSDQPQHF.

The chain joins TRBV30 to TRBJ1-1, with D unclear. Germline V gene sequence: CDR1 GTSNPN, CDR2 SVGIG (reference sequence). This CDR3 comprises 12 residues. V gave up 1 base and J gave up 4 bases, with 7 bases separating them. CDR3 coding DNA: TGTGCCTGGAGTGCAGGTAGCACTGAAGCTTTCTTT. Translated, it gives CAWSAGSTEAFF.

This chain connects TRBV6-1 to TRBJ1-2; D remains unclear. This CDR3 is built from 15 residues. The germline V and J ends were trimmed by 2 bases and 2 bases, with 12 bases remaining between them. Germline CDR1 is MNHNS and CDR2 is SASEGT. CDR3: CASSESNAANYGYTF. The DNA of the CDR3 is TGTGCCAGCAGTGAAAGTAATGCGGCAAACTATGGCTACACCTTC.